Listed below are T cell receptor beta chains from one sample, sequenced in a study of tumor and adjacent non-tumor tissue in lung cancer. TCRdb reprocessed the multiplex PCR reads with MiXCR, giving one entry per CDR3 protein. The data hold approximately 71,000 distinct CDR3 sequences, with about 61% observed a single time. The sample consisted of lung tumor tissue. The receptors here all came from a man aged 45-65 years with non-small cell lung cancer. CDR3s include the opening cysteine and the closing phenylalanine or tryptophan. The D gene is left open where the match is weak. A clone size is listed for some rows: how often the clone was seen (once, few, many), or a class if it is expanded.

cdr3_aa cdr3_nt clone_size j_call v_call d_call
CACMKGPGYTEASF TGTGCCTGCATGAAGGGTCCGGGGTACACCGAAGCTTCCTTT . TRBJ1-1 TRBV7-9 .
CVSSPTGRPLTDTQYF TGTGTCAGCAGCCCCACAGGGCGCCCTCTCACAGATACGCAGTATTTT . TRBJ2-3 TRBV5-4 .
CATSPPGGQTYEQYF TGTGCCACCAGTCCACCGGGAGGACAAACCTACGAGCAGTACTTC once TRBJ2-7 TRBV15 TRBD2
CVSSYSVTSGINEQFF TGTGTCAGCAGTTACTCGGTTACCAGCGGTATCAATGAGCAGTTCTTC . TRBJ2-1 TRBV6-5 .
CASSFLAGGGNEQFF TGTGCCAGCAGTTTTTTAGCGGGGGGCGGTAATGAGCAGTTCTTC many TRBJ2-1 TRBV12-3/TRBV12-4 TRBD2
CSVERPKDRGENSPLHF TGCAGCGTTGAGCGCCCCAAGGACAGGGGGGAAAATTCACCCCTCCACTTT many TRBJ1-6 TRBV29-1 TRBD1
CASVSGTYNEQFF TGTGCCAGCGTTAGCGGGACTTACAATGAGCAGTTCTTC many TRBJ2-1 TRBV21-1 .
CASSRTGYEQYF TGCGCCAGCAGTCGGACAGGGTACGAGCAGTACTTC many TRBJ2-7 TRBV10-1 TRBD1
CASSPGTVGTEAFF TGTGCCAGCAGCCCAGGGACGGTTGGGACTGAAGCTTTCTTT . TRBJ1-1 TRBV5-6 .
CTSSKIGPPWPGLAGGKGTDAQYF TGCACCAGCAGCAAGATTGGGCCGCCTTGGCCGGGACTAGCGGGAGGGAAGGGCACAGATGCGCAGTATTTT . TRBJ2-3 TRBV4-1 TRBD2
CASNLGTNEKLFF TGTGCCAGCAACCTAGGGACTAATGAAAAACTGTTTTTT few TRBJ1-4 TRBV2 .
CSVALQGRNSPLHF TGCAGCGTCGCCTTACAGGGTCGTAATTCACCCCTCCACTTT many TRBJ1-6 TRBV29-1 .
CSARAPTNTGELFF TGCAGTGCTAGAGCTCCTACGAACACCGGGGAGCTGTTTTTT . TRBJ2-2 TRBV20-1 .
CAISVSSGRAGSYEQYF TGTGCCATCAGTGTATCTAGCGGGAGGGCCGGGTCCTACGAGCAGTACTTC many TRBJ2-7 TRBV10-3 TRBD2
CASSLQDRSNEQFF TGTGCCAGCAGCTTACAGGACCGGTCCAATGAGCAGTTCTTC many TRBJ2-1 TRBV7-8 .
CASSQVTRGGETQYF TGCGCCAGCAGCCAAGTAACAAGGGGCGGGGAGACCCAGTACTTC many TRBJ2-5 TRBV4-1 .
CASSQEPSGFSYEQYF TGTGCCAGCAGCCAAGAGCCTAGCGGTTTCTCCTACGAGCAGTACTTC many TRBJ2-7 TRBV4-2 TRBD2
CASSPGTSAFADTQHF TGTGCCAGCAGCCCAGGGACAAGCGCGTTTGCAGATACGCAGCATTTT . TRBJ1-5 TRBV11-3 .
CSAPDSSTDTQYF TGCAGTGCACCGGACAGCTCCACAGATACGCAGTATTTT once TRBJ2-3 TRBV20-1 .
CATSGLGGRAGTQYF TGTGCCACCAGTGGCCTCGGCGGAAGGGCAGGTACGCAGTATTTT once TRBJ2-3 TRBV24-1 .
CASSPWSQGTGAFF TGCGCCAGCAGCCCCTGGTCCCAGGGCACTGGAGCTTTCTTT . TRBJ1-1 TRBV5-1 .
CTSRPESSYNGQFF TGTACCAGCAGACCCGAAAGCTCCTACAATGGGCAGTTCTTC few TRBJ2-1 TRBV11-3 .
CASTLGLYNEQFF TGTGCCAGCACCCTGGGACTATACAATGAGCAGTTCTTC many TRBJ2-1 TRBV12-3/TRBV12-4 TRBD2
CAGSELDGRGTQYF TGCGCCGGCAGTGAGTTAGATGGGCGTGGGACCCAGTACTTC . TRBJ2-5 TRBV10-2 .
CATSDTGPTPHEQYF TGTGCCACCAGTGACACCGGGCCCACTCCCCACGAGCAGTACTTC . TRBJ2-7 TRBV24-1 .
CRVIGGATDTQYF TGCAGGGTTATCGGGGGGGCCACAGATACGCAGTATTTT . TRBJ2-3 TRBV29-1 TRBD2
CANGLEGQSYEQYF TGTGCCAACGGCTTGGAGGGGCAATCCTACGAGCAGTACTTC . TRBJ2-7 TRBV11-1 .
CSASRTESSYEQYF TGCAGTGCTTCCAGGACAGAAAGCTCCTACGAGCAGTACTTC . TRBJ2-7 TRBV20-1 .
CASGHSGGVFF TGTGCCAGCGGACATTCGGGAGGGGTGTTCTTC . TRBJ2-1 TRBV12-3/TRBV12-4 TRBD2
CASSQGARRTDTQYF TGCGCCAGCAGCCAAGGAGCTAGACGCACAGATACGCAGTATTTT many TRBJ2-3 TRBV4-1 .
CASSSGQGAVFNEQFF TGCGCCAGCAGCAGTGGACAGGGGGCAGTTTTCAATGAGCAGTTCTTC . TRBJ2-1 TRBV4-1 TRBD1
CATSGTGTYEQYF TGTGCCACCAGTGGGACAGGGACCTACGAGCAGTACTTC many TRBJ2-7 TRBV24-1 TRBD1
CASSLAVGSYEQYF TGCGCCAGCAGCTTGGCCGTGGGAAGCTACGAGCAGTACTTC . TRBJ2-7 TRBV5-1 .
CASSLGGLSSAYTQYF TGTGCCAGCAGCTTAGGGGGGTTATCCAGCGCATATACGCAGTATTTT . TRBJ2-3 TRBV11-2 .
CAFSKGQGNTYEQYF TGTGCCTTCAGTAAAGGACAGGGGAACACCTATGAGCAGTACTTC . TRBJ2-7 TRBV10-3 TRBD1
CANSQAGGRGGNQPQQF TGTGCCAACAGCCAGGCGGGGGGCAGGGGAGGCAATCAGCCCCAGCAGTTT . TRBJ1-5 TRBV11-2 .
CASRTSGITTGELFF TGTGCCAGCAGAACGTCGGGGATCACCACCGGGGAGCTGTTTTTT . TRBJ2-2 TRBV12-3/TRBV12-4 .
CASSSIADTEAFF TGTGCCAGCAGCTCAATTGCGGACACTGAAGCTTTCTTT many TRBJ1-1 TRBV7-8 .
CASSLAGGGETRYF TGTGCCAGCTCTTTAGCGGGCGGGGGGGAGACACGGTACTTC . TRBJ2-5 TRBV6-5 TRBD2
CASSLALATNERLFF TGTGCCAGCAGCTTGGCACTCGCAACTAATGAAAGACTGTTTTTT . TRBJ1-4 TRBV7-9 .
CASSPEGTANQPQHF TGTGCCAGCTCACCGGAAGGGACGGCCAATCAGCCCCAGCATTTT many TRBJ1-5 TRBV18 .
CATSGLGEQYF TGTGCCACCAGTGGTTTGGGCGAGCAGTACTTC . TRBJ2-7 TRBV24-1 .
CASSKPGQDYNEQFF TGTGCCAGCAGTAAACCGGGACAGGACTATAATGAGCAGTTCTTC . TRBJ2-1 TRBV6-6 TRBD1
CASSLGSRVLAVTDTQYF TGTGCCAGCAGCTTAGGATCCCGGGTACTAGCGGTCACAGATACGCAGTATTTT . TRBJ2-3 TRBV7-9 TRBD2
CASSSQWTGELFF TGTGCCAGCAGCTCTCAGTGGACCGGGGAGCTGTTTTTT few TRBJ2-2 TRBV5-4 .
CATRKSGSYNEQFF TGTGCCACCAGGAAGAGTGGCTCCTACAATGAGCAGTTCTTC many TRBJ2-1 TRBV24-1 .
CASTRDRGSYEQYF TGTGCCAGCACACGGGACAGGGGCTCCTACGAGCAGTACTTC . TRBJ2-7 TRBV18 TRBD1
CASSASGRDTEAFF TGTGCCAGCAGTGCCAGTGGGAGGGACACTGAAGCTTTCTTT . TRBJ1-1 TRBV2 .
CASSHPAGGNETYEQYF TGCGCCAGCAGCCACCCAGCCGGGGGGAACGAGACCTACGAGCAGTACTTC . TRBJ2-7 TRBV4-1 TRBD2
CASSPLRLGQGLGTQYF TGTGCCAGCTCACCACTTCGACTAGGCCAGGGGCTGGGGACCCAGTACTTC . TRBJ2-5 TRBV18 .
CASSLHPGDNEKLFF TGTGCCAGCAGCTTACATCCCGGAGATAATGAAAAACTGTTTTTT few TRBJ1-4 TRBV7-3 .
CASRESAGGKDTQSF TGTGCCAGCAGGGAGAGCGCCGGGGGGAAAGATACCCAGTCCTTC . TRBJ2-5 TRBV6-5 TRBD2
CSAIRGQPHSGANVLTF TGCAGTGCTATCAGGGGACAGCCTCACTCTGGGGCCAACGTCCTGACTTTC few TRBJ2-6 TRBV20-1 TRBD1
CASRRSGARDTGELFF TGTGCCAGCAGGCGATCCGGGGCTAGAGACACCGGGGAGCTGTTTTTT . TRBJ2-2 TRBV5-4 .
CAWSAVSGGARNEQFF TGTGCCTGGAGTGCTGTTAGCGGGGGGGCCCGTAATGAGCAGTTCTTC . TRBJ2-1 TRBV30 TRBD2
CASSQGLAGFSRQYF TGTGCCAGCAGTCAAGGACTAGCGGGATTTAGTCGACAGTACTTC . TRBJ2-7 TRBV2 TRBD2
CASRSDRGRHNEQFF TGTGCCAGCAGGTCTGACAGGGGGCGGCACAATGAGCAGTTCTTC few TRBJ2-1 TRBV12-3/TRBV12-4 TRBD1
CASSPPTGANTVELLF TGTGCCAGCAGTCCCCCCACAGGGGCGAACACCGTGGAGCTGCTTTTT . TRBJ2-2 TRBV11-2 TRBD1